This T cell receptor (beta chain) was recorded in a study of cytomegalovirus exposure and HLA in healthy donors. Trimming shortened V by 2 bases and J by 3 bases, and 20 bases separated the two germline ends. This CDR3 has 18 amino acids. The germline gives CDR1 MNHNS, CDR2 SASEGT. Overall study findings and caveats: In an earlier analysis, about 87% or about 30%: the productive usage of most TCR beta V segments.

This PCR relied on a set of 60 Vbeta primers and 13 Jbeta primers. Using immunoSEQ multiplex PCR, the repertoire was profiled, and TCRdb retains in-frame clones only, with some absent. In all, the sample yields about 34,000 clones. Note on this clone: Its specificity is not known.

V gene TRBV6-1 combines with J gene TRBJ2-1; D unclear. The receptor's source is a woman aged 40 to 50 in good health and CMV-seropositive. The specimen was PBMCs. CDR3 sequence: CASSEPPHSQSYYNEQFF. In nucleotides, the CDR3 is TGTGCCAGCAGTGAACCCCCTCATAGCCAGTCCTACTACAATGAGCAGTTCTTC.